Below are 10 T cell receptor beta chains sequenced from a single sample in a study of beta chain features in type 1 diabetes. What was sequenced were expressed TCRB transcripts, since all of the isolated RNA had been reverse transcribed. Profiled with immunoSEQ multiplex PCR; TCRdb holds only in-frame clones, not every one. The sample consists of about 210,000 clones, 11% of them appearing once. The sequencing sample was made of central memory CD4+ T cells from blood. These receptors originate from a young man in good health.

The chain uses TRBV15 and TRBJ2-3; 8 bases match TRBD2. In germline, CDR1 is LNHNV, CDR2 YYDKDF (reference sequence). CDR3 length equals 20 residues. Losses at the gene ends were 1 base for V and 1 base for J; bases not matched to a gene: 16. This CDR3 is CATSRAPGTRGYGGTDTQYF. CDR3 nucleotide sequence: TGTGCCACCAGCAGAGCCCCAGGGACTAGGGGGTATGGGGGCACAGATACGCAGTATTTT.

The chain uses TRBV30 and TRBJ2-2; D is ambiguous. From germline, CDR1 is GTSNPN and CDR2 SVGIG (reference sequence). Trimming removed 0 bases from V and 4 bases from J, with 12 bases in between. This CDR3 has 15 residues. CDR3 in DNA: TGTGCCTGGAGTGTACGATCTCACGGCACCGGGGAGCTGTTTTTT. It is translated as CAWSVRSHGTGELFF.

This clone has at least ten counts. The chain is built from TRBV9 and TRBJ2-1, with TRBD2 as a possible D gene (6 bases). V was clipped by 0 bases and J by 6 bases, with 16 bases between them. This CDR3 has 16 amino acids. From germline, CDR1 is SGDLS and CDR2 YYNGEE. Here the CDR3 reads CASSVVLGTGGNEQFF. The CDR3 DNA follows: TGTGCCAGCAGCGTAGTCCTGGGGACTGGAGGCAATGAGCAGTTCTTC.

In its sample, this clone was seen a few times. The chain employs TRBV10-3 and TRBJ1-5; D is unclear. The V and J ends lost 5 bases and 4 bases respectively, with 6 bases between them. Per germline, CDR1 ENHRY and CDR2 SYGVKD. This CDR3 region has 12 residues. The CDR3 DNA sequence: TGTGCCATCAGTAATCAAAATCAGCCCCAGCATTTT. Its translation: CAISNQNQPQHF.

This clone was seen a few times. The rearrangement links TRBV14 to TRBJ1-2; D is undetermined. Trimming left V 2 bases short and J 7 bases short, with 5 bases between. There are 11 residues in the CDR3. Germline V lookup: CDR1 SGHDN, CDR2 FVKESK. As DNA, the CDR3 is TGTGCCAGCAGCCAATACAGTGGCTACACCTTC. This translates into CASSQYSGYTF.

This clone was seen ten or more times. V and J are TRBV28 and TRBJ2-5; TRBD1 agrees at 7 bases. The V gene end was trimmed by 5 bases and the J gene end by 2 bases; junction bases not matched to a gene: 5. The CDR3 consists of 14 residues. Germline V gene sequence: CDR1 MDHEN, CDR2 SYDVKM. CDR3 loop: CASSARDRQETQYF. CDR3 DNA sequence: TGTGCCAGCAGTGCTAGGGACAGACAAGAGACCCAGTACTTC.

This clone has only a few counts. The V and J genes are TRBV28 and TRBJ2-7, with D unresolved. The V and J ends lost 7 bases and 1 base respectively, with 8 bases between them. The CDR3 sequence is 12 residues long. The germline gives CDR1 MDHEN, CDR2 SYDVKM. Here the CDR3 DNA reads TGTGCCAGCATGGTCCGATCCTACGAGCAGTACTTC. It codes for CASMVRSYEQYF.

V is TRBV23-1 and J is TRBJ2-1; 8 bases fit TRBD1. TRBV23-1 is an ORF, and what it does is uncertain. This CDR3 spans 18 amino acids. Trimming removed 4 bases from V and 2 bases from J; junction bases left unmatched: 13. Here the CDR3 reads CASSLLPRTGFAYNEQFF. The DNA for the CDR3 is TGCGCCAGCAGTCTTCTACCCCGGACAGGGTTCGCCTACAATGAGCAGTTCTTC.

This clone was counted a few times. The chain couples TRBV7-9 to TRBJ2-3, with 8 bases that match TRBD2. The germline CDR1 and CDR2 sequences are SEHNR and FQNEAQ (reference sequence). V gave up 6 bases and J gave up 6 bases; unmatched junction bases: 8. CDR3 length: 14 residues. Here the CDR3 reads CASSPGLEGDTQYF. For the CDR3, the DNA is TGTGCCAGCAGTCCGGGACTAGAGGGGGATACGCAGTATTTT.

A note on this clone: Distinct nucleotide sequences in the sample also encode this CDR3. CDR3 in amino acids: CASSIGLAGGGDTQYF. The DNA of the CDR3 is TGTGCCAGCAGCATTGGACTAGCGGGAGGTGGAGATACGCAGTATTTT. V gene TRBV7-2 combines with J gene TRBJ2-3; 14 bases are shared with TRBD2. Germline V gives CDR1 SGHTA, CDR2 FQGNSA. This CDR3 spans 16 amino acids. Germline trimming cut 5 bases from V and 5 bases from J; bases unmatched to any gene: 6.